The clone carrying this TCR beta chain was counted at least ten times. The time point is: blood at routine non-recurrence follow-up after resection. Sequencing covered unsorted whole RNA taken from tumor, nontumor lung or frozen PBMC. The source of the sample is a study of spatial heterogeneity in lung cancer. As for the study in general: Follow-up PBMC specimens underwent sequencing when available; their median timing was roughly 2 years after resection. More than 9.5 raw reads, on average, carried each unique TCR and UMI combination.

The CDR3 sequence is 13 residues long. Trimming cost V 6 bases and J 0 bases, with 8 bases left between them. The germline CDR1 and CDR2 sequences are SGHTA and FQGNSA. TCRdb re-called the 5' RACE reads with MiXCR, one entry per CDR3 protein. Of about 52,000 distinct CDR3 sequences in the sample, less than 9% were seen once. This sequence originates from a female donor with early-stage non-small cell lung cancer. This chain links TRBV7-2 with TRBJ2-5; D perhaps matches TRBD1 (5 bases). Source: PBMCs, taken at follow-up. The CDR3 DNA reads TGTGCCAGCAGTTCGGACAACCAAGAGACCCAGTACTTC. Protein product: CASSSDNQETQYF.